This TCR beta chain was obtained from a study of blood T cell repertoires in COVID-19. Assay used: immunoSEQ multiplex PCR; TCRdb lists only in-frame clones, some missing. The sample contains a few hundred thousand clones, approximately 86% of which appear only once. With 2 bases clipped from V and 4 bases from J, the junction kept 6 bases outside the gene matches. Germline values: CDR1 KGHSH, CDR2 LQKENI. The CDR3 is 16 residues long. This chain links TRBV18 with TRBJ1-1, with 11 nucleotides matching TRBD1. The sequenced sample was PBMCs or T cells enriched from blood (not recorded which). The TCR comes from a woman aged 25 to 45 who had been exposed to COVID-19. The CDR3 DNA sequence: TGTGCCAGCTCACCATTAGGACAGGGGGCCGGCACTGAAGCTTTCTTT. Its protein product is CASSPLGQGAGTEAFF.